This entry features one T cell receptor (beta chain) sequence. The source of the sample is a study of T cell changes during pregnancy in multiple sclerosis. This table comes from immunoSEQ multiplex PCR, and its TCRdb copy is limited to in-frame clones, with some not included. The table lists more than 45,000 clones, roughly 94% of them singletons, with around 0.58% in the top ten. The sequence was obtained from a female donor with multiple sclerosis, enrolled in a pregnancy study. This specimen consisted of CD4+ T cells from peripheral blood mononuclear cells, obtained in the second trimester of pregnancy.

CDR3 sequence: CASSSSGQGRRGYTF. CDR3 nucleotide sequence: TGTGCCAGCAGTTCCTCGGGACAGGGAAGGCGGGGCTACACCTTC. The chain employs TRBV27 and TRBJ1-2, with TRBD1 matching 9 bases. Germline V gene lookup returns CDR1 MNHEY and CDR2 SMNVEV (reference sequence). This CDR3 has 15 amino acids. The V segment lost 4 bases and the J segment 8 bases; nucleotides outside the gene matches: 11.